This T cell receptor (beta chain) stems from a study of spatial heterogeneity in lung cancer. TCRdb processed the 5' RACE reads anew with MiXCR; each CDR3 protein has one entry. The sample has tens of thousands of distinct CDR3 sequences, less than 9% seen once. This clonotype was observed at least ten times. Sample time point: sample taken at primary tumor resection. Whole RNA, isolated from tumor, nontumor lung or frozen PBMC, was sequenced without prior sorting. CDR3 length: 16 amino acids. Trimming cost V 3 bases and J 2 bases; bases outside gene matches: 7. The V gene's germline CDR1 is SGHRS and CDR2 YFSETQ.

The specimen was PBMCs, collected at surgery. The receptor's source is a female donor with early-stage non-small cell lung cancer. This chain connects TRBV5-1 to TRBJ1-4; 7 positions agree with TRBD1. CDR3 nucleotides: TGCGCCAGCAGCTCCCGACCGGGACAGACTAATGAAAAACTGTTTTTT. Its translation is CASSSRPGQTNEKLFF.